The subject of this entry is one T cell receptor beta chain. Antigen unknown. The study ran its PCR with 60 Vbeta and 13 Jbeta primers. Assay: immunoSEQ multiplex PCR; the TCRdb copy retains only in-frame clones and omits some. Altogether some 120,000 clones are present, 8% to 11% being singletons, with the ten largest covering approximately 4.4%. These data come from a study of cytomegalovirus exposure and HLA in healthy donors. At the time of sampling, donors were nominally healthy, though unrecorded immune exposures were likely. CDR1 MNHNS and CDR2 SASEGT come from the germline V gene. V was trimmed by 0 bases and J by 10 bases, leaving 16 bases between them. The CDR3 spans 16 residues. Study outcomes and limitations: Segments of the TCR beta V type were, in most cases, productive about 87% or about 30% of the time in an earlier analysis. TCR beta chains numbering 150 to 200 were designated cytomegalovirus-associated.

The chain joins TRBV6-1 to TRBJ1-6; D might be TRBD1 (5 bases). What was sequenced was PBMCs. This receptor was identified in a woman between 18 and 29 years old in good health and CMV-seropositive. CDR3 sequence (DNA): TGTGCCAGCAGTGAAGCGCTTCCGGGGGATGGATCACCCCTCCACTTT. Translation gives CASSEALPGDGSPLHF.